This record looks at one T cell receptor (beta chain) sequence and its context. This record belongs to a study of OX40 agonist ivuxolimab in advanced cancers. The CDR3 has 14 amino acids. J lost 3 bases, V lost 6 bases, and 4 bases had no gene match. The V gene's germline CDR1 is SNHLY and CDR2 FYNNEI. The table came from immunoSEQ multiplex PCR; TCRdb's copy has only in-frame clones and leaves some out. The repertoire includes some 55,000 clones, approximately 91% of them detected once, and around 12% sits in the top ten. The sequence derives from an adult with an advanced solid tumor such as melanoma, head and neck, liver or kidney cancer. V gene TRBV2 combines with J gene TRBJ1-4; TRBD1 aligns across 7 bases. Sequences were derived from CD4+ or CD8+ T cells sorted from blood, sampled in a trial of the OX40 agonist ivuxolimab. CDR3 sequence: CASRTQGSNEKLFF. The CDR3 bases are TGTGCCAGCAGAACACAGGGGTCTAATGAAAAACTGTTTTTT. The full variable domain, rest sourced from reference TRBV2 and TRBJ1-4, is EPEVTQTPSHQVTQMGQEVILRCVPISNHLYFYWYRQILGQKVEFLVSFYNNEISEKSEIFDDQFSVERPDGSNFTLKIRSTKLEDSAMYFCASRTQGSNEKLFFGSGTQLSVL.